This T cell receptor (beta chain) was identified in a study of cytomegalovirus exposure and HLA in healthy donors. Study-level points and caveats: Within a later analysis, the majority of CMV-associated TCR beta chains appeared HLA-restricted. Sequencing had likely introduced a cluster of highly shared sequence variants as an artifact.

V was shortened by 1 base and J by 0 bases, with 7 bases between the two germline ends. Per germline, CDR1 SGHKS and CDR2 YYEKEE (reference sequence). This CDR3 contains 14 residues. Regarding this clone: Its target is not known. At the DNA level, this CDR3 is encoded by other sequences in the same sample as well.

Nominal health characterized the donors when sampled, though unrecorded immune exposures were likely. In the PCR, 60 Vbeta and 13 Jbeta primers were used. Assay used: immunoSEQ multiplex PCR; TCRdb lists only in-frame clones, some missing. Of around 69,000 clones listed, less than 75% are singletons. The receptor's source is a man aged 35 to 55 in good health and CMV-seropositive. V gene TRBV5-5 combines with J gene TRBJ1-1; weak D call: TRBD1 (5 bases). The specimen sequenced was PBMCs. The CDR3 spells CASSLQDMNTEAFF. CDR3 DNA sequence: TGTGCCAGCAGCTTGCAGGACATGAACACTGAAGCTTTCTTT.